The subject of this entry is one T cell receptor (beta chain). The antigen is not known. The data originate from a study of OX40 agonist ivuxolimab in advanced cancers. Study-level points and caveats: The study found among the lowest clonal expansion in partial responders at 0.1-3.0 mg/kg.

At cycle 4 day 1, cycle 7 day 1, and baseline, blood was sampled. Produced via immunoSEQ multiplex PCR; TCRdb's table is partial and in-frame only. Altogether about 81,000 clones are present, around 90% being singletons, with the ten largest covering about 0.45%. CDR1 and CDR2 (germline): MDHEN, SYDVKM. CDR3 length equals 17 residues. V was clipped by 4 bases and J by 4 bases, with 17 bases between them. V gene TRBV28 combines with J gene TRBJ1-6, with D perhaps TRBD1 (5 bases). Sequenced here: CD4+ or CD8+ T cells sorted from blood, sampled in a trial of the OX40 agonist ivuxolimab. This sequence originates from an adult with an advanced solid tumor such as melanoma, head and neck, liver or kidney cancer. The CDR3 here is CASSSQGSVGYNSPLHF. In nucleotides, the CDR3 is TGTGCCAGCAGTTCCCAGGGCAGTGTCGGGTATAATTCACCCCTCCACTTT.